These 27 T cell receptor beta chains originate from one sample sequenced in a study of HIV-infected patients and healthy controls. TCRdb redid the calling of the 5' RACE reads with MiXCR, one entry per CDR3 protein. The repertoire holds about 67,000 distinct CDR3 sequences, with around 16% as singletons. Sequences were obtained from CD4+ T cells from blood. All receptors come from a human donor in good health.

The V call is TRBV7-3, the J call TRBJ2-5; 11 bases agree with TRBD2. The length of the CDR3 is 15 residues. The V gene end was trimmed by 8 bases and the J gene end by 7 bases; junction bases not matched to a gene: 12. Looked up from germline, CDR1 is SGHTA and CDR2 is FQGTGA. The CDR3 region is CASYLLAGGEGTQYF. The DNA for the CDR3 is TGTGCCAGCTACTTGCTAGCGGGGGGCGAAGGGACCCAGTACTTC. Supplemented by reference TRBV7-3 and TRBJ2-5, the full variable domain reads GAGVSQTPSNKVTEKGKYVELRCDPISGHTALYWYRQSLGQGPEFLIYFQGTGAADDSGLPNDRFFAVRPEGSVSTLKIQRTERGDSAVYLCASYLLAGGEGTQYFGPGTRLLVL.

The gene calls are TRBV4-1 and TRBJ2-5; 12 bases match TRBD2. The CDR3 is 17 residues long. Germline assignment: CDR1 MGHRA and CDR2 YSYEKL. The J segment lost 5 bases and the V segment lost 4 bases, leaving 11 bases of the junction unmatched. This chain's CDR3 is CASSRLSPTSGRETQYF. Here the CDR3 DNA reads TGCGCCAGCAGCCGCCTCAGCCCCACTAGCGGGAGGGAGACCCAGTACTTC.

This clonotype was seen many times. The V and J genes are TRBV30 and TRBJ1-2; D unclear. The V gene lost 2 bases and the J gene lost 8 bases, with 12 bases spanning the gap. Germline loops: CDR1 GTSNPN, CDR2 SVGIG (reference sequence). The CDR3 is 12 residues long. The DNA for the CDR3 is TGTGCCTGGAGTCCCCCCTCGTTGGGCTACACCTTC. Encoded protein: CAWSPPSLGYTF.

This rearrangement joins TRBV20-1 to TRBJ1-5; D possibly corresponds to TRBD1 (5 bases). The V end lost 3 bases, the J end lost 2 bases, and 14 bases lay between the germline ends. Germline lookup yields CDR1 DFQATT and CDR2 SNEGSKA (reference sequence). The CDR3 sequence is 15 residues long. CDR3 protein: CSASRARGGNQPQHF. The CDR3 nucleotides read TGCAGTGCTAGTAGAGCGAGGGGTGGCAATCAGCCCCAGCATTTT.

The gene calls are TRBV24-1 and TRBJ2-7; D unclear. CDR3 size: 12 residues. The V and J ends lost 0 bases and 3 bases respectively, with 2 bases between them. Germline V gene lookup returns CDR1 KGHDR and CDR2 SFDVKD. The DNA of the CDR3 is TGTGCCACCAGTGATTTGGGCTACGAGCAGTACTTC. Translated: CATSDLGYEQYF.

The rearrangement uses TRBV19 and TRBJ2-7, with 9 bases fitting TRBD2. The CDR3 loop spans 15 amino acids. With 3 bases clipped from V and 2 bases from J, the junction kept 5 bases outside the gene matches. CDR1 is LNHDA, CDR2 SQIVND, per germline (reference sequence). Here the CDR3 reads CASSIAGGPAYEQYF. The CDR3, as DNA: TGTGCCAGTAGTATTGCGGGAGGGCCAGCCTACGAGCAGTACTTC.

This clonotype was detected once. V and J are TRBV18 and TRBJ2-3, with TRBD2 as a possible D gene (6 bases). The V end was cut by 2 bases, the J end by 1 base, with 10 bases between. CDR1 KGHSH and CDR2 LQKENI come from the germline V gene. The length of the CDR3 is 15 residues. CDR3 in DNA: TGTGCCAGCTCACCAGGACTACCGGGCACAGATACGCAGTATTTT. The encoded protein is CASSPGLPGTDTQYF.

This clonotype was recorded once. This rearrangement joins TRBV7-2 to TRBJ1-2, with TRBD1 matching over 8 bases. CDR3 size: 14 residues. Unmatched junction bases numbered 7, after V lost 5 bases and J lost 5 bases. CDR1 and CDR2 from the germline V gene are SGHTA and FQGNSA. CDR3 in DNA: TGTGCCAGCAGCATAAAACAGGGGGTATATGGCTACACCTTC. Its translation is CASSIKQGVYGYTF.

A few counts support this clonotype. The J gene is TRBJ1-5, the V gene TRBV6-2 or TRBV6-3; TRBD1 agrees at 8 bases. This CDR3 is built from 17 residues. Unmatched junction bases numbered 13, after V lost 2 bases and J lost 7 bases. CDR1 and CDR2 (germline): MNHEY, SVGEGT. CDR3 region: CASSYPRQGPGGQPQHF. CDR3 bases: TGTGCCAGCAGTTACCCCAGACAGGGGCCAGGGGGCCAGCCCCAGCATTTT.

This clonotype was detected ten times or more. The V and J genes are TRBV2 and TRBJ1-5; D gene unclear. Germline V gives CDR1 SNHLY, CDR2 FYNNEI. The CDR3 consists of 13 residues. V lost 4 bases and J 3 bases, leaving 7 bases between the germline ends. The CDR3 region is CASSARINQPQHF. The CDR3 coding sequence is TGTGCCAGCAGTGCGAGAATCAATCAGCCCCAGCATTTT.

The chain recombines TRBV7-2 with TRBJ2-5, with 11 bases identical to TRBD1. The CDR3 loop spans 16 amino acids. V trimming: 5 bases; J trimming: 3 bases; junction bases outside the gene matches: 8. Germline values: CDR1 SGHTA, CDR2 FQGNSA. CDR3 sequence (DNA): TGTGCCAGCAGCCAAGGGACAGGGGGGACAAAAGAGACCCAGTACTTC. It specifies CASSQGTGGTKETQYF.

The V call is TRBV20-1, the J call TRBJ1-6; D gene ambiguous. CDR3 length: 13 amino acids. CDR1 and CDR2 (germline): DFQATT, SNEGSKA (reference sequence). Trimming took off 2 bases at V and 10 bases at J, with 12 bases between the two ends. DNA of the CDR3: TGCAGTGCTAGACAGGACGAAAGGTCACCCCTCCACTTT. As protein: CSARQDERSPLHF.

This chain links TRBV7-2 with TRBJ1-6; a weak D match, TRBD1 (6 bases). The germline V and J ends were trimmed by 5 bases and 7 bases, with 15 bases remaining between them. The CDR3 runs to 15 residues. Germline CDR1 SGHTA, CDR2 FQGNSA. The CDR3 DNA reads TGTGCCAGCAGCCCCTACAACAGGGAAAATTCACCCCTCCACTTT. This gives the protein CASSPYNRENSPLHF. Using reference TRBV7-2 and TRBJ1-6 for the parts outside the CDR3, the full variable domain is GAGVSQSPSNKVTEKGKDVELRCDPISGHTALYWYRQSLGQGLEFLIYFQGNSAPDKSGLPSDRFSAERTGGSVSTLTIQRTQQEDSAVYLCASSPYNRENSPLHFGNGTRLTVT.

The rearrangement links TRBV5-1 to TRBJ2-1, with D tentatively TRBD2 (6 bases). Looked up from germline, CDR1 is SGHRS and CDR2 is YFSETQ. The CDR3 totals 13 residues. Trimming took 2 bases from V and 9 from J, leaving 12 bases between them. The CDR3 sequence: CASSFALGGEQFF. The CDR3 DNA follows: TGCGCCAGCAGCTTTGCGCTCGGGGGTGAGCAGTTCTTC.

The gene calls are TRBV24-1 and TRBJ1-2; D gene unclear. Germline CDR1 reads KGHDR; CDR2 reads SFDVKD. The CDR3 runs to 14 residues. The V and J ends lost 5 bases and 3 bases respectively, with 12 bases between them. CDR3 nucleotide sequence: TGTGCCACCAGTGCCCGGGGAGTGGACTATGGCTACACCTTC. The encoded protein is CATSARGVDYGYTF.

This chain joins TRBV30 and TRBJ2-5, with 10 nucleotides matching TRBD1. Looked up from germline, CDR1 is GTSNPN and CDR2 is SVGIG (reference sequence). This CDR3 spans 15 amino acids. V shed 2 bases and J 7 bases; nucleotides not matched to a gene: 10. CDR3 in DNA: TGTGCCTGGAGTAGACGACAGGGGGCGCGTGGGACCCAGTACTTC. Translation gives CAWSRRQGARGTQYF.

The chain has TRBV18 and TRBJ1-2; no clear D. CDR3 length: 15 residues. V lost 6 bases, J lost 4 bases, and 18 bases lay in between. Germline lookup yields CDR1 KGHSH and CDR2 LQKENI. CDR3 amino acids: CASSLPAAVTYGYTF. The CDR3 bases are TGTGCCAGCTCCCTCCCCGCGGCGGTTACCTATGGCTACACCTTC.

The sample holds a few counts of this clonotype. Written as DNA, the CDR3 is TGTGCCAGCAGCTTGGAAAGAGCGTCCGGGTCGCAGTATTTT. Translating it yields CASSLERASGSQYF. The chain couples TRBV5-4 to TRBJ2-3; D ambiguous. CDR1 and CDR2 from the germline V gene are SGHNT and YYREEE (reference sequence). The germline V and J ends were trimmed by 0 bases and 10 bases, with 15 bases remaining between them. The CDR3 consists of 14 residues.

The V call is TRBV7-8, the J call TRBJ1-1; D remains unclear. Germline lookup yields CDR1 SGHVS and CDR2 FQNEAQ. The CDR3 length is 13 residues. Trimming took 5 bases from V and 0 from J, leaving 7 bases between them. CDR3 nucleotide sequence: TGTGCCAGCAGCATAGGAATGAACACTGAAGCTTTCTTT. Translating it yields CASSIGMNTEAFF.

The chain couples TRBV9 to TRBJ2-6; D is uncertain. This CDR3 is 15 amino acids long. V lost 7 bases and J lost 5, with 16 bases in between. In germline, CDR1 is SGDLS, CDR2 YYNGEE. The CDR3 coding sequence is TGTGCCAGCGGACCTAACAGTCTCCGGGCCAACGTCCTGACTTTC. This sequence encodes CASGPNSLRANVLTF.

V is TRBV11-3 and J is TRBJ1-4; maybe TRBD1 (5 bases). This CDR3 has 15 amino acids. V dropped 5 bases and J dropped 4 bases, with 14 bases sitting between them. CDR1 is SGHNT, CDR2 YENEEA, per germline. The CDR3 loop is CASSRAGLINEKLFF. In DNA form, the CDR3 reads TGTGCCAGCAGCCGCGCGGGACTGATTAATGAAAAACTGTTTTTT.

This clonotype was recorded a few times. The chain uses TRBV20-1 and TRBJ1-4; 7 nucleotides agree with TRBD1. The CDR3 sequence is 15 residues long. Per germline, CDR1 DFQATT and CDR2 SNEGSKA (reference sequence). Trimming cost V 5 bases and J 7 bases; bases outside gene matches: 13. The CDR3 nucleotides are TGCAGTGCTCCGAACTACAGGGGAGCAAGTGAAAAACTGTTTTTT. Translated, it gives CSAPNYRGASEKLFF.

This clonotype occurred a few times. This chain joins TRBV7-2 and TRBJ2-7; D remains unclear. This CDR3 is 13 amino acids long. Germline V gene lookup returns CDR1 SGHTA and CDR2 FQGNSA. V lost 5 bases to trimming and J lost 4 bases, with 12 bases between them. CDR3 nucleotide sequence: TGTGCCAGCAGCCCGGACGGGTGGTACGAGCAGTACTTC. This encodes CASSPDGWYEQYF.

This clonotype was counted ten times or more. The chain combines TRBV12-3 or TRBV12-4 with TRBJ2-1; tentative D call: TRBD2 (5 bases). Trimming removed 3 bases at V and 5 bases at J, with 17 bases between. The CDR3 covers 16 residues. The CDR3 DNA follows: TGTGCCAGCAGTTTTATGGCGGGCCTCAGGAACAATGAGCAGTTCTTC. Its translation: CASSFMAGLRNNEQFF.

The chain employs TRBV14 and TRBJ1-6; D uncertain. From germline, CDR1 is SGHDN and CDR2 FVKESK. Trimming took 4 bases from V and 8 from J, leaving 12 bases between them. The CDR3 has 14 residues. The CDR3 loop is CASSLRAGYSPLHF. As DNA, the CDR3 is TGTGCCAGCAGCCTGAGGGCTGGGTATTCACCCCTCCACTTT.

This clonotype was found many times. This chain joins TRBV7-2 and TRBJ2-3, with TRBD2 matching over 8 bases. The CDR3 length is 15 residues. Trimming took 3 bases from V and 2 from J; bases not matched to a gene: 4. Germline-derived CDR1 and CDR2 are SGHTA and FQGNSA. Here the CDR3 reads CASSFERGITDTQYF. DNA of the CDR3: TGTGCCAGCAGCTTCGAGCGGGGGATCACAGATACGCAGTATTTT.

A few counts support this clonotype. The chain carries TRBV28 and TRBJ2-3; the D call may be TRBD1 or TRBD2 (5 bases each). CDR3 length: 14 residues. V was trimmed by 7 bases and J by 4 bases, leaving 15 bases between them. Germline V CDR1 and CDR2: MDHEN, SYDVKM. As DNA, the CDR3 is TGTGCCAGCAATCGGGACCTCTCAGCAGATACGCAGTATTTT. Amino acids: CASNRDLSADTQYF.